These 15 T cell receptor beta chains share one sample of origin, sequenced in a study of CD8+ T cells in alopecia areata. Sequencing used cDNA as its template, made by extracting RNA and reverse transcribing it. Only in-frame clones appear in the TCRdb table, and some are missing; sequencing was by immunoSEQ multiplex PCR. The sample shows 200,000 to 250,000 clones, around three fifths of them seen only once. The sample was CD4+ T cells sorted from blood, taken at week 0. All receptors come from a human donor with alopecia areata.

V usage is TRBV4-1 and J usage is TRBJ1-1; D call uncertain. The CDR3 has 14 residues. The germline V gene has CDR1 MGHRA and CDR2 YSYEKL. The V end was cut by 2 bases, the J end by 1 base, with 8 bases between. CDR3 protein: CASSQWRRNTEAFF. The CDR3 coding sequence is TGCGCCAGCAGCCAATGGCGTCGGAACACTGAAGCTTTCTTT.

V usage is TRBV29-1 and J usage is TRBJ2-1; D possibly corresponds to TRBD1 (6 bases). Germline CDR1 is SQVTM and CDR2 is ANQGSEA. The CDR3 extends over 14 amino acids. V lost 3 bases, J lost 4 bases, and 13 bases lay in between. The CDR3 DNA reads TGCAGCGTTGACTCCAAACAGGGATACAATGAGCAGTTCTTC. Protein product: CSVDSKQGYNEQFF.

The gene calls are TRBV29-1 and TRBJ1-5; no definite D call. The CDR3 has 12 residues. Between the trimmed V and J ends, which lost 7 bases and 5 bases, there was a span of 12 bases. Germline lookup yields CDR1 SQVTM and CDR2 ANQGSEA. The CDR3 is CSDPRGDQPQHF. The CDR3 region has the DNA TGCAGCGACCCCCGCGGGGATCAGCCCCAGCATTTT.

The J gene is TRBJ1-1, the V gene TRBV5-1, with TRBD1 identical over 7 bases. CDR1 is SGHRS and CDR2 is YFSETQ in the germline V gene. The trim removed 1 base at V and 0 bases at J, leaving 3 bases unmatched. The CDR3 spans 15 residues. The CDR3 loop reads CASSLLQGMNTEAFF. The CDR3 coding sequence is TGCGCCAGCAGCTTGCTACAGGGGATGAACACTGAAGCTTTCTTT.

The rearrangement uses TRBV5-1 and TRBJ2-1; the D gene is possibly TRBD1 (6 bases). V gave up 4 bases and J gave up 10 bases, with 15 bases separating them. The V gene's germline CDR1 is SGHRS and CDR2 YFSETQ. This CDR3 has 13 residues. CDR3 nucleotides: TGCGCCAGCAGCACCGAAGGTGGGACAGAGCAGTTCTTC. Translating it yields CASSTEGGTEQFF.

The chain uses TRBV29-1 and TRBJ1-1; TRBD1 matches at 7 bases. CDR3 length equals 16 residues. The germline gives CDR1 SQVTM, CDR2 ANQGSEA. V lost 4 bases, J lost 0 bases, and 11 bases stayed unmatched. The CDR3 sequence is CSVGGGRYYLNTEAFF. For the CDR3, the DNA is TGCAGCGTTGGAGGGGGCCGCTACTACTTGAACACTGAAGCTTTCTTT.

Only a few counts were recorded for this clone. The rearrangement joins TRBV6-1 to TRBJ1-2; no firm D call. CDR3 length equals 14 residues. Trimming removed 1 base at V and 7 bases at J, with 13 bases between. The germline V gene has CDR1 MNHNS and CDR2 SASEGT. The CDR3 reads CASSEGWIHRGYTF. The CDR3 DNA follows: TGTGCCAGCAGTGAAGGATGGATTCACCGTGGCTACACCTTC.

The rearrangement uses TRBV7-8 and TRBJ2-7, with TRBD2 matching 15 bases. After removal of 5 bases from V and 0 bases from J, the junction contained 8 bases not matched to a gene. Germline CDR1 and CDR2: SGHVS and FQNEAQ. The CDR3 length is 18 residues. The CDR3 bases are TGTGCCAGCAGCCTGGGGACTAGCGGGGGGTTGAGCTCCTACGAGCAGTACTTC. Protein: CASSLGTSGGLSSYEQYF. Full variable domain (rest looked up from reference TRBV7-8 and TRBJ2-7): GAGVSQSPRYKVAKRGQDVALRCDPISGHVSLFWYQQALGQGPEFLTYFQNEAQLDKSGLPSDRFFAERPEGSVSTLKIQRTQQEDSAVYLCASSLGTSGGLSSYEQYFGPGTRLTVT.

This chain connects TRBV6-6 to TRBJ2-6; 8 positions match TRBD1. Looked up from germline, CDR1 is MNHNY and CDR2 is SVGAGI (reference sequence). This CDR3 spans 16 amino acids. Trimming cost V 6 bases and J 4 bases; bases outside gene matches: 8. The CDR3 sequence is CASRPPTGAGANVLTF. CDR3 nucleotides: TGTGCCAGCAGGCCTCCGACAGGGGCCGGGGCCAACGTCCTGACTTTC.

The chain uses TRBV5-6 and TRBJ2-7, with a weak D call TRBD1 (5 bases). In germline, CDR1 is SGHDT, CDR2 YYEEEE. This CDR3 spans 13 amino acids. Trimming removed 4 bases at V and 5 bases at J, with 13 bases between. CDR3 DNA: TGTGCCAGCAGCCGGAAAAGGGGTCACGAGCAGTACTTC. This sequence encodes CASSRKRGHEQYF.

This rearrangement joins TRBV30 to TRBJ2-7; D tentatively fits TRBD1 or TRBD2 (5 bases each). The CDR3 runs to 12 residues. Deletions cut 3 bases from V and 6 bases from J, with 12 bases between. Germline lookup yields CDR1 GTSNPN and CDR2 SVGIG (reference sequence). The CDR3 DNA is TGTGCCTGGAGCGGGGCGGGTACCGAGCAGTACTTC. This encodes CAWSGAGTEQYF.

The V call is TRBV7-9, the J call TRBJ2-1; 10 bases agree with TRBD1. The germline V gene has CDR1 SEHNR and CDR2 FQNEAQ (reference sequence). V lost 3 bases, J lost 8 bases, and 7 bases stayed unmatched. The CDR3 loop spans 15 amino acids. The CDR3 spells CASSFGRQGADEQFF. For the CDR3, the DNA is TGTGCCAGCAGCTTCGGACGACAGGGGGCGGATGAGCAGTTCTTC.

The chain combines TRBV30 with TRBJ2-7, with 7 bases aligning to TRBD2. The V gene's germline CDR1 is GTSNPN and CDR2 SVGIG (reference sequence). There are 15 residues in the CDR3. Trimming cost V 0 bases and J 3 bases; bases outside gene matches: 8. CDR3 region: CAWSVAPLAVYEQYF. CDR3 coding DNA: TGTGCCTGGAGTGTAGCCCCCCTAGCGGTCTACGAGCAGTACTTC.

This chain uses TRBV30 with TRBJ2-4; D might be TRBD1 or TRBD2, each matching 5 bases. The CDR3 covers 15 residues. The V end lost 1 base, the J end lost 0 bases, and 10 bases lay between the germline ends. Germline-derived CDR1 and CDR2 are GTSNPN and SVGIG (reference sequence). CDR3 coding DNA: TGTGCCTGGAGTGCGAGGGACGGAGCCAAAAACATTCAGTACTTC. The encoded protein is CAWSARDGAKNIQYF.

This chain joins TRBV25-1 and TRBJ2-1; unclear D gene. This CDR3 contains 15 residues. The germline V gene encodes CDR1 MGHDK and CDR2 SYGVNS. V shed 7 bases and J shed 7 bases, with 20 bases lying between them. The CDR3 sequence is CASNTLGPPFNEQFF. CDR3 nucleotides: TGTGCCAGCAATACCCTCGGACCTCCTTTTAATGAGCAGTTCTTC.